Each of the 13 T cell receptor beta chains below was sequenced from the same sample in a study of blood T cell repertoires in COVID-19. Sequencing was performed with immunoSEQ multiplex PCR; in TCRdb, only in-frame clones are kept and a portion is missing. The sample comprises about 370,000 clones, under 90% of which are singletons, and 1.7% rests with the top ten. The sequencing sample was made of PBMCs or T cells enriched from blood (not recorded which). Receptors originate from a woman aged 25 to 39 who had recovered from COVID-19.

The chain has TRBV9 and TRBJ2-7; 9 bases line up with TRBD1. CDR1 and CDR2 from the germline V gene are SGDLS and YYNGEE. This CDR3 region has 13 residues. V dropped 4 bases and J dropped 11; count of bases not matched to a gene: 10. The CDR3 is CASSSQPGTGKYF. CDR3 bases: TGTGCCAGCAGCTCCCAACCCGGGACAGGGAAGTACTTC.

The V call is TRBV19, the J call TRBJ1-2, with 7 bases lining up with TRBD1. The CDR3 is made up of 12 amino acids. Per germline, CDR1 LNHDA and CDR2 SQIVND (reference sequence). After removal of 5 bases from V and 3 bases from J, the junction contained 0 bases not matched to a gene. The CDR3 loop reads CASSGTDYGYTF. CDR3 bases: TGTGCCAGTAGTGGGACAGACTATGGCTACACCTTC.

This chain joins TRBV18 and TRBJ1-2, with D uncertain. V gave up 6 bases and J gave up 4 bases, with 9 bases separating them. The CDR3 contains 12 residues. Germline-derived CDR1 and CDR2 are KGHSH and LQKENI. CDR3 amino acids: CASSGSGYGYTF. For the CDR3, the DNA is TGTGCCAGCTCGGGCAGCGGCTATGGCTACACCTTC.

This chain connects TRBV7-3 to TRBJ2-6; tentative D call: TRBD2 (5 bases). This CDR3 contains 17 residues. Germline CDR1 reads SGHTA; CDR2 reads FQGTGA. The V gene lost 6 bases and the J gene lost 3 bases, with 18 bases spanning the gap. The CDR3 DNA sequence: TGTGCCAGCAGTCGGGTAGGAGGTTTTGGTGGGGCCAACGTCCTGACTTTC. Its protein product is CASSRVGGFGGANVLTF.

The V call is TRBV12-3 or TRBV12-4, the J call TRBJ1-3; D remains ambiguous. The CDR3 consists of 13 residues. V was pared by 5 bases and J by 7 bases, with 12 bases between. The CDR3 protein is CASSPTGWNTIYF. The CDR3 nucleotides are TGTGCCAGCAGTCCAACGGGGTGGAACACCATATATTTT.

J is TRBJ2-3 and V is TRBV7-3; weak D call: TRBD2 (6 bases). This CDR3 region has 15 residues. Germline V gene sequence: CDR1 SGHTA, CDR2 FQGTGA. The V end was cut by 2 bases, the J end by 2 bases, with 11 bases between. CDR3 coding DNA: TGTGCCAGCAGCTTATCAGGCGGGAACACAGATACGCAGTATTTT. It is translated as CASSLSGGNTDTQYF. The full variable domain, with the rest looked up from reference TRBV7-3 and TRBJ2-3, is GAGVSQTPSNKVTEKGKYVELRCDPISGHTALYWYRQSLGQGPEFLIYFQGTGAADDSGLPNDRFFAVRPEGSVSTLKIQRTERGDSAVYLCASSLSGGNTDTQYFGPGTRLTVL.

This clone was picked up a small number of times. The chain carries TRBV28 and TRBJ2-1, with 9 bases matching TRBD1. This CDR3 is 14 amino acids long. The junction had 9 bases not matched to a gene; V was cut back by 5 bases and J by 10 bases. Germline V gives CDR1 MDHEN, CDR2 SYDVKM. CDR3 coding DNA: TGTGCCAGCAGTCCCCGGACAGGGGACCGCGAGCAGTTCTTC. Its translation is CASSPRTGDREQFF.

The rearrangement links TRBV10-3 to TRBJ2-5; TRBD1 matches at 7 bases. CDR3 length: 14 amino acids. The germline V gene has CDR1 ENHRY and CDR2 SYGVKD. Losses at the gene ends were 4 bases for V and 5 bases for J; bases not matched to a gene: 7. The CDR3 is CAISVTTGIETQYF. Here the CDR3 DNA reads TGTGCCATCAGTGTAACGACAGGGATTGAGACCCAGTACTTC.

The chain recombines TRBV24-1 with TRBJ2-7; 9 bases map to TRBD1. The germline gives CDR1 KGHDR, CDR2 SFDVKD. The CDR3 loop spans 16 amino acids. Trimming cost V 3 bases and J 5 bases; bases outside gene matches: 10. In DNA, the CDR3 is TGTGCCACCAGTGATACCCCGGGACAGGGAGCTCACGAGCAGTACTTC. Encoded protein: CATSDTPGQGAHEQYF.

The gene calls are TRBV19 and TRBJ2-1; 9 nucleotides match TRBD1. The CDR3 is 13 residues long. Germline-derived CDR1 and CDR2 are LNHDA and SQIVND (reference sequence). The J segment lost 4 bases and the V segment lost 7 bases, leaving 2 bases of the junction unmatched. The CDR3 sequence: CASMDRGYNEQFF. DNA of the CDR3: TGTGCCAGTATGGACAGGGGTTACAATGAGCAGTTCTTC.

The V and J genes are TRBV7-8 and TRBJ1-1; D is undetermined. The germline gives CDR1 SGHVS, CDR2 FQNEAQ. The CDR3 runs to 17 residues. Trimming left V 1 base short and J 4 bases short, with 19 bases between. DNA for the CDR3: TGTGCCAGCAGCTTAGTTGTTCGGCGCGTGGCGGGCACTGAAGCTTTCTTT. Protein product: CASSLVVRRVAGTEAFF. The entire variable domain, with the rest obtained from reference TRBV7-8 and TRBJ1-1, is as follows: GAGVSQSPRYKVAKRGQDVALRCDPISGHVSLFWYQQALGQGPEFLTYFQNEAQLDKSGLPSDRFFAERPEGSVSTLKIQRTQQEDSAVYLCASSLVVRRVAGTEAFFGQGTRLTVV.

The V and J genes are TRBV19 and TRBJ1-3, with 8 bases aligning to TRBD1. The CDR3 is 17 residues long. Germline V CDR1 and CDR2: LNHDA, SQIVND (reference sequence). J gave up 1 base and V 3 bases, and 8 bases lay outside the gene matches. CDR3: CASSMEDRDISGNTIYF. CDR3 bases: TGTGCCAGTAGTATGGAGGACAGGGACATATCTGGAAACACCATATATTTT.

The chain has TRBV9 and TRBJ2-4; 14 bases agree with TRBD2. Germline V gives CDR1 SGDLS, CDR2 YYNGEE. This CDR3 is built from 22 residues. The ends lost 0 bases at V and 0 bases at J; junction bases unmatched: 14. Here the CDR3 reads CASSVGPGTSGSASLAKNIQYF. Written as DNA, the CDR3 is TGTGCCAGCAGCGTAGGCCCCGGGACTAGCGGGAGCGCGTCCCTAGCCAAAAACATTCAGTACTTC.